This is a list of T cell receptor beta chains from one sample in a study of cytomegalovirus exposure and HLA in healthy donors. Only in-frame clones appear in the TCRdb table, and some are missing; sequencing was by immunoSEQ multiplex PCR. The data hold 170,000 or so clones, with 70% to 80% observed a single time. Sequenced sample: PBMCs. Every receptor here comes from a woman aged 25 to 39 in good health and CMV-seropositive. Each CDR3 is given with its conserved first and last residue. D genes are given only for firm matches. The size field is filled for only some rows; it gives once, few, many or a size class.

clone_size,j_call,d_call,v_call,cdr3_nt,cdr3_aa
-,TRBJ1-5,TRBD1,TRBV19,TGTGCCAGCCGGGACAGGGAATCTAGCAATCAGCCCCAGCATTTT,CASRDRESSNQPQHF
-,TRBJ2-7,-,TRBV27,TGTGCCAGCAGCCCCCTAGACCGCGGGCAGTTCTACGAGCAGTACTTC,CASSPLDRGQFYEQYF
-,TRBJ1-1,-,TRBV2,TGTGCCAGCAGGGGAACAGGGTGGACTGAAGCTTTCTTT,CASRGTGWTEAFF
few,TRBJ2-7,TRBD1,TRBV7-2,TGTGCCAGCAGCCCAGGCAGGGGGCTCTCCTACGAGCAGTACTTC,CASSPGRGLSYEQYF
-,TRBJ2-7,-,TRBV14,TGTGCCAGCAGCCAAGATTACACGGACAGTCACTACGAGCAGTACTTC,CASSQDYTDSHYEQYF
-,TRBJ2-3,-,TRBV15,TGTGCCACCAGCAGAGATCTTTTAGTAGATACGCAGTATTTT,CATSRDLLVDTQYF
-,TRBJ1-4,-,TRBV4-1,TGCGCCAGCAGCCAAGATCAGGGGGAAAAACTGTTTTTT,CASSQDQGEKLFF
-,TRBJ2-2,TRBD2,TRBV10-3,TGTGCCTCTAGCGGGAGAGGCGCCGGGGAGCTGTTTTTT,CASSGRGAGELFF
-,TRBJ1-5,-,TRBV23-1,TGCGCCAGCAGTCATCCCGGGGTTAGCAATCAGCCCCAGCATTTT,CASSHPGVSNQPQHF
-,TRBJ1-2,TRBD1,TRBV28,TGTGCCTCCGGGGAACAGGGGAAGGCCTATGGCTACACCTTC,CASGEQGKAYGYTF
-,TRBJ1-2,-,TRBV4-1,TGCGCCAGCAGCCGTACCTTACACGAAATCCTCTATGGCTACACCTTC,CASSRTLHEILYGYTF
few,TRBJ2-1,TRBD2,TRBV6-1,TGTGCCAGCAGTGAGGCTACCGGGACTAGCTCCTACAATGAGCAGTTCTTC,CASSEATGTSSYNEQFF
-,TRBJ1-1,-,TRBV29-1,TGCAGCGTGATGGACAGATACACTGAAGCTTTCTTT,CSVMDRYTEAFF
-,TRBJ2-5,TRBD2,TRBV2,TGTGCCAGCACTCCCCCTGCGGGAGGGGACCAAGAGACCCAGTACTTC,CASTPPAGGDQETQYF
-,TRBJ2-2,TRBD1,TRBV11-3,TGTGCCAGCAGCTCAACAGGGGCCGCGAACACCGGGGAGCTGTTTTTT,CASSSTGAANTGELFF
-,TRBJ1-5,TRBD1,TRBV5-3,TGTGCCAGAAGCGCGGAGGGACAGGAGAATAGCAATCAGCCCCAGCATTTT,CARSAEGQENSNQPQHF
-,TRBJ2-5,-,TRBV30,TGTGCCTGGTCGCCAGGGCAAGAGACCCAGTACTTC,CAWSPGQETQYF
-,TRBJ1-1,TRBD1,TRBV5-1,TGCGCCAGCAGCATAGACAGGGGTGAGGCTTTCTTT,CASSIDRGEAFF
-,TRBJ2-3,TRBD2,TRBV5-4,TGTGCCAGCAGCTCGGGACTAGCGGGAGGGTGGTATACGCAGTATTTT,CASSSGLAGGWYTQYF
-,TRBJ1-4,-,TRBV7-2,TGTGCCAGCAGCTGGGGAGCAGTAGTTAATGAAAAACTGTTTTTT,CASSWGAVVNEKLFF
once,TRBJ2-1,TRBD2,TRBV13,TGTGCCAGCAGCTTAAAGCGGGAGGGGCAGGGAAATGAGCAATTCTTC,CASSLKREGQGNEQFF
once,TRBJ2-4,-,TRBV19,TGTGCCAGTAGCAATCCAGGCCGCGGGGACATTCAGTACTTC,CASSNPGRGDIQYF
-,TRBJ2-1,TRBD2,TRBV29-1,TGCAGCACAAGGGCGGGAGGTAATGTCAATGAGCAGTTCTTC,CSTRAGGNVNEQFF
once,TRBJ2-1,-,TRBV19,TGTGCCAGTAGTAGCGGGACAGATCCCTACAATGAGCAGTTCTTC,CASSSGTDPYNEQFF
-,TRBJ2-1,-,TRBV30,TGTGCCTGGGTCTCCCTTGCGGGACCTCAGTTCTTC,CAWVSLAGPQFF
once,TRBJ2-1,TRBD1,TRBV29-1,TGCAGCGTTTTGCCTTTTGGACAGGGGACCTACAATGAGCAGTTCTTC,CSVLPFGQGTYNEQFF
-,TRBJ2-1,TRBD2,TRBV28,TGTGCCAGCCTCGAGCCCTCCTTAGCGGGAGGGCCCTACAATGAGCAGTTCTTC,CASLEPSLAGGPYNEQFF
-,TRBJ1-5,-,TRBV15,TGTGCCACCAGCAGAGCGGTCCGGGACAATCAGCCCCAGCATTTT,CATSRAVRDNQPQHF
-,TRBJ2-5,-,TRBV6-4,TGTGCCAGCAGGTGGCTTCAAGAGACCCAGTACTTC,CASRWLQETQYF
-,TRBJ2-3,TRBD2,TRBV28,TGTGCCTCCGACGGGACTAGCGGAACAGATACGCAGTATTTT,CASDGTSGTDTQYF
-,TRBJ2-5,TRBD1,TRBV10-2,TGCGCCACCCGACAGGGGGCGGGGGAGACCCAGTACTTC,CATRQGAGETQYF
once,TRBJ2-1,TRBD2,TRBV19,TGTGCCAGTAGTATCCCCGCGGGAGGTTACAATGAGCAGTTCTTC,CASSIPAGGYNEQFF
-,TRBJ1-2,-,TRBV2,TGTGCCAGCAGTGGGTGGGACTCCTTCGATGGCTACACCTTC,CASSGWDSFDGYTF
-,TRBJ2-3,-,TRBV7-2,TGTGCCAGCACCCCGCAGGTAGTCACAGATACGCAGTATTTT,CASTPQVVTDTQYF
-,TRBJ1-1,TRBD1,TRBV7-6,TGTGCCAGCAGCTTAGAGGGGGCTTGGACTGAAGCTTTCTTT,CASSLEGAWTEAFF
-,TRBJ1-4,-,TRBV5-1,TGCGCCAGCAGAGTAGAGGGCGGCGAAAAACTGTTTTTT,CASRVEGGEKLFF
-,TRBJ1-5,-,TRBV6-5,TGTGCCAGCAGTTACGTGCATCCCTATAGCAATCAGCCCCAGCATTTT,CASSYVHPYSNQPQHF
-,TRBJ2-7,-,TRBV6-1,TGTGCCAGCGGGCCAGGCCTCACCTACGAGGAGCAGTACTTC,CASGPGLTYEEQYF
few,TRBJ1-4,TRBD1,TRBV5-4,TGTGCCAGCAGCGCCGGGGGACAGGGAGGGAATGAAAAACTGTTTTTT,CASSAGGQGGNEKLFF
once,TRBJ2-7,-,TRBV9,TGTGCCAGCAGCGTAGATTGGGGGCGCGGGTACGAGCAGTACTTC,CASSVDWGRGYEQYF
-,TRBJ2-5,TRBD1,TRBV30,TGTGCCTGTGCCACAGGGGCGTGGGAGACCCAGTACTTC,CACATGAWETQYF
-,TRBJ2-1,-,TRBV13,TGTGCCAGCACCCCGGGTAGCTACAATGAGCAGTTCTTC,CASTPGSYNEQFF
-,TRBJ1-4,TRBD1,TRBV2,TGTGCCAGCAGTGGGGACAGATTTGAAAAACTGTTTTTT,CASSGDRFEKLFF
-,TRBJ2-1,TRBD2,TRBV5-6,TGTGCCAGCAGCCGGACTAGCGGGAGGGCAGATGAGCAGTTCTTC,CASSRTSGRADEQFF
-,TRBJ2-3,-,TRBV28,TGTGCCAGCAAAACCTTAGTTAGCGCCGATACGCAGTATTTT,CASKTLVSADTQYF
-,TRBJ2-1,TRBD1,TRBV2,TGTGCCAGCAGCCGGACAGGGTCACATCCCAATGAGCAGTTCTTC,CASSRTGSHPNEQFF
-,TRBJ2-1,TRBD1,TRBV2,TGTGCCAGCAGCCGAATCGGACAGGGTGAGCCCTACAATGAGCAGTTCTTC,CASSRIGQGEPYNEQFF
-,TRBJ2-7,-,TRBV4-1,TGCGCCAGCAGCCCTAGACTAGTAAGCGAGCAGTACTTC,CASSPRLVSEQYF
-,TRBJ2-6,TRBD2,TRBV5-4,TGTGCCAGCAGCCCGGGACTAGCGGGAGGGGGGTCTGGGGCCAACGTCCTGACTTTC,CASSPGLAGGGSGANVLTF
-,TRBJ1-1,-,TRBV7-3,TGTGCCAGCAGCACCGGGTCCGGGGAAGCTTTCTTT,CASSTGSGEAFF
once,TRBJ2-1,TRBD2,TRBV7-7,TGTGCCAGCAGCCGCGGACTAGCGGGAGGGGATGAGCAGTTCTTC,CASSRGLAGGDEQFF
-,TRBJ1-5,-,TRBV6-5,TGTGCCAGCAGTTCCGGGGTACCCATTAATCAGCCCCAGCATTTT,CASSSGVPINQPQHF
-,TRBJ2-1,-,TRBV19,TGTGCCAGTAGTCCTGGACAGTTGTACAGCTCCTACAATGAGCAGTTCTTC,CASSPGQLYSSYNEQFF
-,TRBJ2-1,-,TRBV27,TGTGCCAGCAGTTTAAGTCAGGGATCCTACAATGAGCAGTTCTTC,CASSLSQGSYNEQFF
-,TRBJ1-5,-,TRBV30,TGTGCCTGGAGTATGTCAGATAATCAGCCCCAGCATTTT,CAWSMSDNQPQHF
few,TRBJ2-3,TRBD2,TRBV10-2,TGCGCCAGCAGTGAACTGGGACTAGCGGGAGGCACAGATACGCAGTATTTT,CASSELGLAGGTDTQYF
-,TRBJ1-1,-,TRBV1,TGCACCAGCAGCCTGACGACAGTAACGAACACTGAAGCTTTCTTT,CTSSLTTVTNTEAFF
few,TRBJ2-1,-,TRBV9,TGTGCCAGCAGCCCCTATATAGGGGGCTCCTACAATGAGCAGTTCTTC,CASSPYIGGSYNEQFF
-,TRBJ2-2,-,TRBV7-9,TGTGCCAGCGGCTCCCCCCCCGGGACATCGAACACCGGGGAGCTGTTTTTT,CASGSPPGTSNTGELFF
once,TRBJ2-3,TRBD1,TRBV19,TGTGCCAGTAGTATAGCAGGACAGGGTCTGGCAGATACGCAGTATTTT,CASSIAGQGLADTQYF